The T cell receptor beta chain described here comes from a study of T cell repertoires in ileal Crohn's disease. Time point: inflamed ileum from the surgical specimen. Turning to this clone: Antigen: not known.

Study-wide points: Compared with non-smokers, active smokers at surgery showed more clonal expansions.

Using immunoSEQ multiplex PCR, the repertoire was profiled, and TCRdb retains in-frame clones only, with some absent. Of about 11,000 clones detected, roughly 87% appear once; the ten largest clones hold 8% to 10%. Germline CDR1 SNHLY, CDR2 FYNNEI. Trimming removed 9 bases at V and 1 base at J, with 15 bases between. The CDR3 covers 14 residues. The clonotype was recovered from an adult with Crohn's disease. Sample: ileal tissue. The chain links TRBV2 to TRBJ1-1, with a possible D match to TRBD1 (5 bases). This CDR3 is CASQSFGGNTEAFF. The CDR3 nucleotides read TGTGCCAGTCAGTCGTTTGGGGGGAACACTGAAGCTTTCTTT. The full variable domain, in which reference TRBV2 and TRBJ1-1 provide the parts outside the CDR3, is EPEVTQTPSHQVTQMGQEVILRCVPISNHLYFYWYRQILGQKVEFLVSFYNNEISEKSEIFDDQFSVERPDGSNFTLKIRSTKLEDSAMYFCASQSFGGNTEAFFGQGTRLTVV.